A selection of T cell receptor beta chains follows, all from one sample in a study of OX40 agonist ivuxolimab in advanced cancers. Here immunoSEQ multiplex PCR was the method, and the copy in TCRdb shows in-frame clones only, minus some. The sample lists under 95,000 clones, around 88% seen once, with approximately 1.5% in the top ten. The sequencing here drew on CD4+ or CD8+ T cells sorted from blood, taken in a trial of the OX40 agonist ivuxolimab. These receptors were taken from an adult with an advanced solid tumor such as melanoma, head and neck, liver or kidney cancer. CDR3s include the opening cysteine and the closing phenylalanine or tryptophan. The D gene is left open where the match is weak. Clone size is shown for a subset of rows, as once, few, many or a class of expanded clone.

v_call: TRBV5-1; cdr3_length: 15; j_call: TRBJ1-5; d_call: TRBD1; clone_size: few; cdr3_aa: CASRQGTVNNQPQHF; cdr3_nt: TGCGCCAGCCGGCAGGGGACAGTGAACAATCAGCCCCAGCATTTT
v_call: TRBV7-7; cdr3_length: 13; j_call: TRBJ2-5; d_call: .; clone_size: .; cdr3_aa: CASSLEPDQTQYF; cdr3_nt: TGTGCTAGCAGCTTAGAACCCGACCAGACCCAGTACTTC
v_call: TRBV7-3; cdr3_length: 13; j_call: TRBJ1-1; d_call: .; clone_size: .; cdr3_aa: CASSLEGVTEAFF; cdr3_nt: TGTGCCAGCAGCTTAGAAGGGGTCACTGAAGCTTTCTTT
v_call: TRBV28; cdr3_length: 14; j_call: TRBJ1-1; d_call: .; clone_size: .; cdr3_aa: CASSLRWGDTEAFF; cdr3_nt: TGTGCCAGCAGTTTAAGGTGGGGGGACACTGAAGCTTTCTTT
v_call: TRBV5-5; cdr3_length: 13; j_call: TRBJ2-5; d_call: .; clone_size: .; cdr3_aa: CASSFGQQETQYF; cdr3_nt: TGTGCCAGCAGCTTCGGACAGCAAGAGACCCAGTACTTC
v_call: TRBV6-6; cdr3_length: 14; j_call: TRBJ2-7; d_call: TRBD1; clone_size: .; cdr3_aa: CASSSGTGLFEQYF; cdr3_nt: TGTGCCAGCAGTTCTGGGACAGGTTTGTTCGAGCAGTACTTC
v_call: TRBV18; cdr3_length: 16; j_call: TRBJ1-2; d_call: TRBD1; clone_size: once; cdr3_aa: CASSPSGTGTDYGYTF; cdr3_nt: TGTGCCAGCTCACCCTCCGGGACAGGGACGGACTATGGCTACACCTTC
v_call: TRBV5-5; cdr3_length: 14; j_call: TRBJ2-7; d_call: .; clone_size: .; cdr3_aa: CASSSATGSYEQYF; cdr3_nt: TGTGCCAGCAGCTCCGCTACAGGGTCCTACGAGCAGTACTTC
v_call: TRBV7-9; cdr3_length: 16; j_call: TRBJ2-2; d_call: TRBD2; clone_size: once; cdr3_aa: CASSDPRGVNTGELFF; cdr3_nt: TGTGCCAGCAGCGACCCCCGGGGGGTCAACACCGGGGAGCTGTTTTTT
v_call: TRBV5-5; cdr3_length: 17; j_call: TRBJ2-7; d_call: .; clone_size: .; cdr3_aa: CASKRTLTTQGPYEQYF; cdr3_nt: TGTGCCAGCAAACGGACTCTTACTACCCAGGGACCCTACGAGCAGTACTTC
v_call: TRBV28; cdr3_length: 14; j_call: TRBJ1-5; d_call: .; clone_size: .; cdr3_aa: CASSLGLIDQPQHF; cdr3_nt: TGTGCCAGCAGTTTAGGGCTGATTGATCAGCCCCAGCATTTT
v_call: TRBV4-1; cdr3_length: 14; j_call: TRBJ2-2; d_call: .; clone_size: .; cdr3_aa: CASSLRRDTGELFF; cdr3_nt: TGCGCCAGCAGCTTACGGAGGGACACCGGGGAGCTGTTTTTT
v_call: TRBV30; cdr3_length: 15; j_call: TRBJ1-2; d_call: TRBD1; clone_size: .; cdr3_aa: CAWSPIQGANYGYTF; cdr3_nt: TGTGCCTGGAGTCCCATACAGGGGGCGAACTATGGCTACACCTTC
v_call: TRBV5-1; cdr3_length: 16; j_call: TRBJ2-5; d_call: TRBD1; clone_size: few; cdr3_aa: CASSPGTGGYQETQYF; cdr3_nt: TGCGCCAGCAGCCCCGGGACAGGGGGGTACCAAGAGACCCAGTACTTC
v_call: TRBV29-1; cdr3_length: 15; j_call: TRBJ1-2; d_call: .; clone_size: .; cdr3_aa: CSVEKTQGDAYGYTF; cdr3_nt: TGCAGCGTTGAAAAAACCCAGGGAGATGCCTATGGCTACACCTTC
v_call: TRBV5-1; cdr3_length: 16; j_call: TRBJ2-3; d_call: TRBD2; clone_size: once; cdr3_aa: CASSLGGLAGEDTQYF; cdr3_nt: TGCGCCAGCAGCTTGGGGGGACTAGCGGGAGAAGATACGCAGTATTTT
v_call: TRBV7-8; cdr3_length: 14; j_call: TRBJ2-1; d_call: TRBD2; clone_size: few; cdr3_aa: CASSVGGTKAEQFF; cdr3_nt: TGTGCCAGCAGCGTCGGCGGGACTAAAGCTGAGCAGTTCTTC
v_call: TRBV7-2; cdr3_length: 16; j_call: TRBJ2-7; d_call: .; clone_size: .; cdr3_aa: CASWVDGASLNHEQYF; cdr3_nt: TGTGCCAGCTGGGTTGATGGGGCGAGCCTTAACCACGAGCAGTACTTC
v_call: TRBV28; cdr3_length: 15; j_call: TRBJ2-3; d_call: .; clone_size: .; cdr3_aa: CASRLPGGYTDTQYF; cdr3_nt: TGTGCCAGCAGACTCCCCGGGGGATACACAGATACGCAGTATTTT
v_call: TRBV4-1; cdr3_length: 18; j_call: TRBJ2-5; d_call: TRBD1; clone_size: .; cdr3_aa: CASSRLPPGTGSGETQYF; cdr3_nt: TGCGCCAGCAGCCGTCTTCCCCCGGGGACAGGGTCCGGAGAGACCCAGTACTTC
v_call: TRBV5-4; cdr3_length: 15; j_call: TRBJ2-3; d_call: TRBD2; clone_size: .; cdr3_aa: CASSFLAGVGDTQYF; cdr3_nt: TGTGCCAGCAGCTTCTTAGCGGGGGTGGGAGATACGCAGTATTTT
v_call: TRBV28; cdr3_length: 11; j_call: TRBJ1-2; d_call: .; clone_size: .; cdr3_aa: CASSRGRGYTF; cdr3_nt: TGTGCCAGCAGCCGAGGACGCGGCTACACCTTC
v_call: TRBV12-5; cdr3_length: 15; j_call: TRBJ2-3; d_call: .; clone_size: once; cdr3_aa: CASGLDGQNTDTQYF; cdr3_nt: TGTGCTAGTGGTTTAGACGGACAGAACACAGATACGCAGTATTTT
v_call: TRBV6-6; cdr3_length: 14; j_call: TRBJ1-5; d_call: TRBD1; clone_size: .; cdr3_aa: CASSREQGQQPQHF; cdr3_nt: TGTGCCAGCAGTAGAGAACAGGGGCAGCAGCCCCAGCATTTT
v_call: TRBV7-7; cdr3_length: 14; j_call: TRBJ2-1; d_call: .; clone_size: once; cdr3_aa: CASSPTRGNNEQFF; cdr3_nt: TGTGCCAGCAGCCCTACGAGGGGCAACAATGAGCAGTTCTTC
v_call: TRBV27; cdr3_length: 16; j_call: TRBJ2-7; d_call: TRBD1; clone_size: .; cdr3_aa: CASSPGPGQGSHEQYF; cdr3_nt: TGTGCCAGCAGTCCCGGCCCGGGACAGGGTTCACACGAGCAGTACTTC
v_call: TRBV9; cdr3_length: 13; j_call: TRBJ1-3; d_call: .; clone_size: .; cdr3_aa: CASSARLGNTIYF; cdr3_nt: TGTGCCAGCAGCGCCCGGTTGGGAAACACCATATATTTT
v_call: TRBV2; cdr3_length: 11; j_call: TRBJ2-5; d_call: TRBD1; clone_size: once; cdr3_aa: CAGTGEETQYF; cdr3_nt: TGTGCCGGCACAGGGGAAGAGACCCAGTACTTC
v_call: TRBV10-3; cdr3_length: 13; j_call: TRBJ1-6; d_call: .; clone_size: .; cdr3_aa: CASNRELNSPLHF; cdr3_nt: TGTGCCAGCAACAGGGAGCTAAATTCACCCCTCCACTTT
v_call: TRBV7-3; cdr3_length: 13; j_call: TRBJ1-1; d_call: .; clone_size: .; cdr3_aa: CASSLEADTEAFF; cdr3_nt: TGTGCCAGCAGTTTAGAGGCCGACACTGAAGCTTTCTTT
v_call: TRBV7-2; cdr3_length: 12; j_call: TRBJ1-5; d_call: .; clone_size: .; cdr3_aa: CASSLLSQPQHF; cdr3_nt: TGTGCCAGCAGCTTATTAAGTCAGCCCCAGCATTTT
v_call: TRBV13; cdr3_length: 16; j_call: TRBJ1-1; d_call: .; clone_size: .; cdr3_aa: CASSLWEGGGNTEAFF; cdr3_nt: TGTGCCAGCAGCTTATGGGAGGGTGGTGGAAACACTGAAGCTTTCTTT
v_call: TRBV4-3; cdr3_length: 15; j_call: TRBJ2-1; d_call: .; clone_size: .; cdr3_aa: CASSRSRGPGREQFF; cdr3_nt: TGCGCCAGCAGCCGTTCCCGGGGGCCGGGGCGAGAGCAGTTCTTC
v_call: TRBV5-1; cdr3_length: 16; j_call: TRBJ2-5; d_call: .; clone_size: once; cdr3_aa: CASSSRGRPDEETQYF; cdr3_nt: TGCGCCAGCAGTTCTAGGGGACGACCAGACGAAGAGACCCAGTACTTC
v_call: TRBV7-8; cdr3_length: 13; j_call: TRBJ1-1; d_call: .; clone_size: .; cdr3_aa: CASSSDRNTEAFF; cdr3_nt: TGTGCCAGCAGCTCGGACAGGAACACTGAAGCTTTCTTT
v_call: TRBV29-1; cdr3_length: 15; j_call: TRBJ2-1; d_call: .; clone_size: few; cdr3_aa: CSAPGGGGNNNEQFF; cdr3_nt: TGCAGCGCCCCCGGAGGGGGGGGGAATAACAATGAGCAGTTCTTC
v_call: TRBV18; cdr3_length: 15; j_call: TRBJ2-7; d_call: .; clone_size: .; cdr3_aa: CASSLFQGNDYEQYF; cdr3_nt: TGTGCCAGCTCACTGTTCCAGGGAAACGACTACGAGCAGTACTTC
v_call: TRBV7-6; cdr3_length: 17; j_call: TRBJ1-2; d_call: TRBD1; clone_size: .; cdr3_aa: CASSLPGQGANNYGYTF; cdr3_nt: TGTGCCAGCAGCCTGCCGGGACAGGGGGCCAATAACTATGGCTACACCTTC
v_call: TRBV21-1; cdr3_length: 19; j_call: TRBJ2-3; d_call: .; clone_size: .; cdr3_aa: CASSKEVVTSGHGTDTQYF; cdr3_nt: TGTGCCAGCAGCAAAGAGGTCGTCACTAGCGGGCATGGCACAGATACGCAGTATTTT
v_call: TRBV19; cdr3_length: 13; j_call: TRBJ1-2; d_call: .; clone_size: .; cdr3_aa: CASSPRQHYGYTF; cdr3_nt: TGTGCCAGTAGTCCCAGACAGCACTATGGCTACACCTTC
v_call: TRBV4-2; cdr3_length: 13; j_call: TRBJ1-6; d_call: .; clone_size: .; cdr3_aa: CASTFRVDSPLHF; cdr3_nt: TGTGCCAGCACCTTCAGGGTGGATTCACCCCTCCACTTT
v_call: TRBV18; cdr3_length: 15; j_call: TRBJ1-5; d_call: .; clone_size: .; cdr3_aa: CASSPPEILGGPQHF; cdr3_nt: TGTGCCAGCTCACCACCGGAAATCCTAGGGGGGCCCCAGCATTTT
v_call: TRBV6-5; cdr3_length: 11; j_call: TRBJ2-1; d_call: .; clone_size: once; cdr3_aa: CASTLGDEQFF; cdr3_nt: TGTGCCAGCACCCTTGGGGATGAGCAGTTCTTC
v_call: TRBV30; cdr3_length: 17; j_call: TRBJ1-1; d_call: .; clone_size: .; cdr3_aa: CAWTPSPPRPQGAEAFF; cdr3_nt: TGTGCCTGGACCCCGTCCCCCCCCAGACCCCAAGGGGCTGAAGCTTTCTTT
v_call: TRBV29-1; cdr3_length: 13; j_call: TRBJ2-5; d_call: .; clone_size: .; cdr3_aa: CSVAREVQETQYF; cdr3_nt: TGCAGCGTTGCCAGGGAGGTCCAAGAGACCCAGTACTTC
v_call: TRBV7-9; cdr3_length: 16; j_call: TRBJ2-7; d_call: .; clone_size: .; cdr3_aa: CASSPRVEDPLGEQYF; cdr3_nt: TGTGCCAGCAGCCCCCGGGTAGAGGACCCCTTGGGCGAGCAGTACTTC
v_call: TRBV20-1; cdr3_length: 10; j_call: TRBJ1-2; d_call: .; clone_size: .; cdr3_aa: CSASAYGYTF; cdr3_nt: TGCAGTGCTAGCGCGTATGGCTACACCTTC
v_call: TRBV6-5; cdr3_length: 14; j_call: TRBJ1-2; d_call: TRBD1; clone_size: .; cdr3_aa: CASSRYDRGYGYTF; cdr3_nt: TGTGCCAGCAGCCGATATGACAGGGGGTATGGCTACACCTTC
v_call: TRBV6-1; cdr3_length: 11; j_call: TRBJ2-3; d_call: .; clone_size: .; cdr3_aa: CASSEPHTQYF; cdr3_nt: TGTGCCAGCAGTGAGCCCCATACGCAGTATTTT